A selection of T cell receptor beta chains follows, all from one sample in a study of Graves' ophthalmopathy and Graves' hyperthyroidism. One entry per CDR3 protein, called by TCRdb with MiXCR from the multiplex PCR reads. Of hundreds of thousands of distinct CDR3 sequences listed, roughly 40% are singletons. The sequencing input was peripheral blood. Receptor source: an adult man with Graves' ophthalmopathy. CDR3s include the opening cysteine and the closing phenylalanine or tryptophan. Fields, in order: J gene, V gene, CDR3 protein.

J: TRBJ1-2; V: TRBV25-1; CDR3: CASSYGTGESGGYGYTF
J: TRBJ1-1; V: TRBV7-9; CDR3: CASSSRQNTEAFF
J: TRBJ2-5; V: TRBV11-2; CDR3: CASSLTLGQQETQYF
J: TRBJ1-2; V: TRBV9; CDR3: CASSYGREKVYGYTF
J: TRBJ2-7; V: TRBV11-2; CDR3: CASSFGGLDEQYF
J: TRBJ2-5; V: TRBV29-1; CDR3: CSGQGETQYF
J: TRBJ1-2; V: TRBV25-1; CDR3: CASSFRPRGYTF
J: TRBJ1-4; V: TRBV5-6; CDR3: CASSSPDRAEKLFF
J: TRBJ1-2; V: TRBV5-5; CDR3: CASLRDEDYGYTF
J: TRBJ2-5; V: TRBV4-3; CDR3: CASSQDPTGKETQYF
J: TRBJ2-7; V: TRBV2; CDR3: CASSRATSSEQYF
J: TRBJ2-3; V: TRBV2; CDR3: CASSLSGGISTDTQYF
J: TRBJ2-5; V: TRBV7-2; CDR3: CASSLGQVEETQYF
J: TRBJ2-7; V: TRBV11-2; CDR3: CASSRRQEPSYEQYF
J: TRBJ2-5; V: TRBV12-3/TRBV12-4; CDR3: CASSYRVSETQYF
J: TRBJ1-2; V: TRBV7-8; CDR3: CASSRRTPNYGYTF
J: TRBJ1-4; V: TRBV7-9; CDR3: CASSPVGTSGEKLFF
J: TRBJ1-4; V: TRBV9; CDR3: CASSAGTATNEKLFF
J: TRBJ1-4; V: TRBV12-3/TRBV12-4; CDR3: CASSFSGDEKLFF
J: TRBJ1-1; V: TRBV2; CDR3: CASRGTDTEAFF
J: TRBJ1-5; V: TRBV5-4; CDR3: CANSLAGTEDQPQHF
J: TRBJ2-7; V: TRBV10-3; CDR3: CATTGGDLYEQYF
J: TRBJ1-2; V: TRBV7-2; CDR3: CASSLNAGTNYGYTF
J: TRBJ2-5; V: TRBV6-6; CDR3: CASSYGTGQETQYF
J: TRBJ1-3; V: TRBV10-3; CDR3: CATTRAGGNTIYF
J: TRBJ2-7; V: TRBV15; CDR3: CATSRDYRGGGGEQYF
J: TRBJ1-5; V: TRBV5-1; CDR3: CASSLGPGGNQPQHF
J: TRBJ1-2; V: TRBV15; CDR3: CATSRDRDSYGYTF
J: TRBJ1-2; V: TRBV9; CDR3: CASSGEWTGTNYGYTF
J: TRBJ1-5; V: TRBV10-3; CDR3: CASSRRSMDQPQHF
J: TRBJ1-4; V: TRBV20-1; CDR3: CSAGEIGQGIGKLFF
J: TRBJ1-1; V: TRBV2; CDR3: CASNDRTGWNTEAFF
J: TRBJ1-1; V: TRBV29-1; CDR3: CSLQGHEAFF